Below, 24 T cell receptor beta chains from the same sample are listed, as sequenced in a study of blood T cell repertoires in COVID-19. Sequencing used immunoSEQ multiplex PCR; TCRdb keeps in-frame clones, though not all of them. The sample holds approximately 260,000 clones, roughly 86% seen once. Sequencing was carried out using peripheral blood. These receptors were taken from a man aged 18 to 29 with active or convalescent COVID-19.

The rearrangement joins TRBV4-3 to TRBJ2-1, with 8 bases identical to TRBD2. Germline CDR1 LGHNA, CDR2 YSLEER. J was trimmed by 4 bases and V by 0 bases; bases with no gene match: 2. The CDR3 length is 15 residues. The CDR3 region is CASSQDSGTYNEQFF. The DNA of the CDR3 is TGCGCCAGCAGCCAAGATAGCGGGACGTACAATGAGCAGTTCTTC.

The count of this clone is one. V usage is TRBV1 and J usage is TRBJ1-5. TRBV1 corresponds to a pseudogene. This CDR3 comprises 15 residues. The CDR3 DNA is TGCACCAGCAGCCAAGAAGGACTTCAGAATCAGCCCCAGCATTTT. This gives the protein CTSSQEGLQNQPQHF.

CDR3 nucleotides: TGTGCCAGTAGTATAGGGGGGACACGGGTTACTGAAGCTTTCTTT. This encodes CASSIGGTRVTEAFF. The chain couples TRBV19 to TRBJ1-1; TRBD1 is a possible D gene (6 bases). Germline V lookup: CDR1 LNHDA, CDR2 SQIVND (reference sequence). Trimming removed 1 base from V and 5 bases from J, with 14 bases in between. CDR3 length: 15 residues.

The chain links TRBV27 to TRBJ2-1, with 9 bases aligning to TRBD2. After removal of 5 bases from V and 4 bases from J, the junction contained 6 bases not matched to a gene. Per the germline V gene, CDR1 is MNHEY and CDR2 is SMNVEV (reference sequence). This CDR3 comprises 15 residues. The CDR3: CASSDSGGTYNEQFF. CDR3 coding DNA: TGTGCCAGCAGTGACAGCGGGGGGACTTACAATGAGCAGTTCTTC.

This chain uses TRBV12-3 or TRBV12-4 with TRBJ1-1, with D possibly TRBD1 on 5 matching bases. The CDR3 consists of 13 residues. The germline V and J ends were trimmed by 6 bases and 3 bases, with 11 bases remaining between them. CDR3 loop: CASSPDSYTEAFF. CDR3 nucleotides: TGTGCCAGCAGCCCCGACAGCTACACTGAAGCTTTCTTT.

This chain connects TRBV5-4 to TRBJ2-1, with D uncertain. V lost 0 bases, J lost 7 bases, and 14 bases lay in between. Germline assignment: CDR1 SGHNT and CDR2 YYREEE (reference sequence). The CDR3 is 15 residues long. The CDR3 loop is CASSLEWAKDNEQFF. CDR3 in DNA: TGTGCCAGCAGCTTGGAGTGGGCTAAGGATAATGAGCAGTTCTTC.

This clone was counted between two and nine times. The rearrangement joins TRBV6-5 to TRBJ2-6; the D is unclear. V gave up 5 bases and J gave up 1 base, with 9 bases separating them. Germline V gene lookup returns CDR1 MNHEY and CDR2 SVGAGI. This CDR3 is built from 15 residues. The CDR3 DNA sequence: TGTGCCAGCAGTCCCTCACTTTCTGGGGCCAACGTCCTGACTTTC. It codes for CASSPSLSGANVLTF.

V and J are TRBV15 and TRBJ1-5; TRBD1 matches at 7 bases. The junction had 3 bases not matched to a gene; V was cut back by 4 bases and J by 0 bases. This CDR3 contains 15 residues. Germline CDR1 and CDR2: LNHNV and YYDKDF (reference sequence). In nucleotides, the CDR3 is TGTGCCACCAGCAACAGGGGTGCTAGCAATCAGCCCCAGCATTTT. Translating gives CATSNRGASNQPQHF.

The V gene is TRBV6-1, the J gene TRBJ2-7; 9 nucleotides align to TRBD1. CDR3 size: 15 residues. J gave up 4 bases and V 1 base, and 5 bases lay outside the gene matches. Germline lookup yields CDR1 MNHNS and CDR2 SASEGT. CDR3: CASSEGTGVGYEQYF. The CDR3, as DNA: TGTGCCAGCAGTGAAGGGACAGGGGTTGGGTACGAGCAGTACTTC.

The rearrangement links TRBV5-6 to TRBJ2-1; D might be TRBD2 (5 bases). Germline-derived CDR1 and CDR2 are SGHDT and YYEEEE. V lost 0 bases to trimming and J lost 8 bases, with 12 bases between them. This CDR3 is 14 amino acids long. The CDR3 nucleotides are TGTGCCAGCAGCTTGGTGTCGGGATTATATGAGCAGTTCTTC. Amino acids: CASSLVSGLYEQFF.

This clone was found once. The CDR3 sequence: CASGQYMNTEAFF. CDR3 nucleotide sequence: TGTGCCAGTGGGCAATACATGAACACTGAAGCTTTCTTT. V usage is TRBV19 and J usage is TRBJ1-1; D uncertain. V gave up 8 bases and J gave up 0 bases, with 10 bases separating them. This CDR3 has 13 residues. From germline, CDR1 is LNHDA and CDR2 SQIVND (reference sequence).

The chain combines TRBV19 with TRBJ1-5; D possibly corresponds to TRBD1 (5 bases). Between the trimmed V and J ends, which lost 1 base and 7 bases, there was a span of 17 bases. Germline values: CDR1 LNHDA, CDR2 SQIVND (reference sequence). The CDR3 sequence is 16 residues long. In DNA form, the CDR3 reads TGTGCCAGTAGTATAGGGGGCAGGGCCTGGGAACAGCCCCAGCATTTT. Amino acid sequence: CASSIGGRAWEQPQHF. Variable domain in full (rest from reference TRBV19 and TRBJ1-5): DGGITQSPKYLFRKEGQNVTLSCEQNLNHDAMYWYRQDPGQGLRLIYYSQIVNDFQKGDIAEGYSVSREKKESFPLTVTSAQKNPTAFYLCASSIGGRAWEQPQHFGDGTRLSIL.

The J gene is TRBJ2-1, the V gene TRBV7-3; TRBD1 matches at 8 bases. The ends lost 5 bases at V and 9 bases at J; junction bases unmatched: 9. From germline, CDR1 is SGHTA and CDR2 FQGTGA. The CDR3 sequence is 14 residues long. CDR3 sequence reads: CASSRGQGEGEQFF. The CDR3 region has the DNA TGTGCCAGCAGCCGAGGACAGGGCGAGGGTGAGCAGTTCTTC.

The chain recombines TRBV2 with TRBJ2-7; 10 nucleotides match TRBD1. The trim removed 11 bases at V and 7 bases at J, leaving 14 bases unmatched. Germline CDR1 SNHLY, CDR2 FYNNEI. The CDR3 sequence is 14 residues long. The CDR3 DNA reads TGTGCCGACCAGGCCGGGACAGGGGCTCGGGAGCAGTACTTC. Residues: CADQAGTGAREQYF.

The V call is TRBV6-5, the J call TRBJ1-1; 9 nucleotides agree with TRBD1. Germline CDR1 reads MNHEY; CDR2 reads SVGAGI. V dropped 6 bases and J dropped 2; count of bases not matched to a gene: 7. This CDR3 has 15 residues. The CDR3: CASSWGQGSNTEAFF. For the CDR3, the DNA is TGTGCCAGCAGCTGGGGACAGGGCTCAAACACTGAAGCTTTCTTT.

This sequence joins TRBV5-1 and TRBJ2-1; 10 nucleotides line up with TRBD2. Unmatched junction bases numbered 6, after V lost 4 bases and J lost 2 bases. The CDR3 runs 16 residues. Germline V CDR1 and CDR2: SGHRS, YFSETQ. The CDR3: CASSVLAGITYNEQFF. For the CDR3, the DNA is TGCGCCAGCAGCGTACTAGCGGGGATAACCTACAATGAGCAGTTCTTC.

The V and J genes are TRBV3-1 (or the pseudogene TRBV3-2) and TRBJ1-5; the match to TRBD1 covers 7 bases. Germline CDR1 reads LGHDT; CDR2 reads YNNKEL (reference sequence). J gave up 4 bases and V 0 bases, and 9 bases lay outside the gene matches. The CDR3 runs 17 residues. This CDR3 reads CASSQDGTDLRNQPQHF. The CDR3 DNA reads TGTGCCAGCAGCCAAGACGGGACAGACCTAAGGAATCAGCCCCAGCATTTT.

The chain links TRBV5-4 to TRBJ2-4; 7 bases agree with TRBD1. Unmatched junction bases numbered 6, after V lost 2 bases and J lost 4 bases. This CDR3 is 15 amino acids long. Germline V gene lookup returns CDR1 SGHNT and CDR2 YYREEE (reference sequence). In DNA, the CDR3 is TGTGCCAGCAGCTTCTTACAGGGGTCGAAAAACATTCAGTACTTC. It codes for CASSFLQGSKNIQYF.

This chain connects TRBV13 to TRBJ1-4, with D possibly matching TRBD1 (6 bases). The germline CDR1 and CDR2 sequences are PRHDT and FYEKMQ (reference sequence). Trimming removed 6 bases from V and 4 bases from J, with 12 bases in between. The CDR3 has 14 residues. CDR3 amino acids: CASSWTDFNEKLFF. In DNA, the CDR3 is TGTGCCAGCAGTTGGACAGATTTTAATGAAAAACTGTTTTTT.

In nucleotides, the CDR3 is TGTGCCAGCTCACTACAGGAGTCTGAAGCTTTCTTT. Amino acid sequence: CASSLQESEAFF. This chain connects TRBV18 to TRBJ1-1; possibly TRBD1 for D (5 bases). CDR1 is KGHSH, CDR2 LQKENI, per germline. This CDR3 region has 12 residues. Trimming stripped 4 bases from V and 6 bases from J, with 9 bases between.

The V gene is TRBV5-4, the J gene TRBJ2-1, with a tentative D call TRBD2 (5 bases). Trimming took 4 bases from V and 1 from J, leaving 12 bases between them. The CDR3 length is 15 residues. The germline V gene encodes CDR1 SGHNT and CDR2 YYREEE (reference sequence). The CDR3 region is CASSQSSGSYNEQFF. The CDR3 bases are TGTGCCAGCAGCCAATCGAGCGGTTCCTACAATGAGCAGTTCTTC. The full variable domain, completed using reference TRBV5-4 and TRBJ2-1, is ETGVTQSPTHLIKTRGQQVTLRCSSQSGHNTVSWYQQALGQGPQFIFQYYREEENGRGNFPPRFSGLQFPNYSSELNVNALELDDSALYLCASSQSSGSYNEQFFGPGTRLTVL.

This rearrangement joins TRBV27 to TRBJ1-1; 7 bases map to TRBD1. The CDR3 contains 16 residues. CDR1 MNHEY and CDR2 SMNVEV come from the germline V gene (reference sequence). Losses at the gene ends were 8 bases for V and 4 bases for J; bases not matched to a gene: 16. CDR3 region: CASGYYAGGGRTEAFF. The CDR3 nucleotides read TGTGCCAGCGGATATTACGCAGGGGGAGGACGCACTGAAGCTTTCTTT.

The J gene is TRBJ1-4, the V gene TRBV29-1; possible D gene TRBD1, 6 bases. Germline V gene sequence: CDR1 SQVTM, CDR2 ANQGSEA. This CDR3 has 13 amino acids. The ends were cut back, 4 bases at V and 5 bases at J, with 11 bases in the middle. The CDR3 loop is CSVGGTKNEKLFF. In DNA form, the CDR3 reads TGCAGCGTTGGGGGGACAAAGAATGAAAAACTGTTTTTT.

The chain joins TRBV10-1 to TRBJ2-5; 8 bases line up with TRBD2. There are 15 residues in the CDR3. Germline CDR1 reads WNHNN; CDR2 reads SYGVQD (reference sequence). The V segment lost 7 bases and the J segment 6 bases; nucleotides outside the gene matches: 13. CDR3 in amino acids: CASTRTSPTGKTQYF. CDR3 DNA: TGCGCCAGCACCAGGACTAGCCCTACTGGAAAGACCCAGTACTTC.